Each of the 5 T cell receptor beta chains below was sequenced from the same sample in a study of human T cells and chemical hapten exposure. TCRdb analysed the RACE reads with MiXCR anew, one entry per CDR3 protein. The sample yields some 200,000 distinct CDR3 sequences, 20% to 25% seen once. Time point here: patch test 1, 2 weeks after DPC sensitization. Regarding treatment: therapeutic diphenylcyclopropenone sensitization with weekly scalp DPC. The sample in question was whole blood, obtained in connection with sensitization to the hapten diphenylcyclopropenone (DPC). Receptors originate from a woman in her fifties or sixties with alopecia areata. Some clones in this sample may be carry-over from other donors' samples.

V usage is TRBV5-1 and J usage is TRBJ2-4; a possible D gene is TRBD1 (5 bases). V was clipped by 0 bases and J by 9 bases, with 10 bases between them. The CDR3 is made up of 13 amino acids. The germline V gene encodes CDR1 SGHRS and CDR2 YFSETQ. The CDR3 nucleotides are TGCGCCAGCAGCTTGGAGGGGTCGGGCATTCAGTACTTC. Its translation is CASSLEGSGIQYF.

Many counts were recorded for this clonotype. The J gene is TRBJ2-7, the V gene TRBV7-2; 9 bases line up with TRBD1. After removal of 5 bases from V and 6 bases from J, the junction contained 5 bases not matched to a gene. The CDR3 contains 13 residues. Looked up from germline, CDR1 is SGHTA and CDR2 is FQGNSA. The CDR3: CASSHGTGREQYF. The CDR3 nucleotides are TGTGCCAGCAGCCACGGGACAGGGCGCGAGCAGTACTTC.

This chain uses TRBV21-1 with TRBJ2-1; TRBD2, the table's D call, lacks a check against the DNA. TRBV21-1 is labeled a pseudogene. There are 20 residues in the CDR3. CDR3 in DNA: TGTGCCAGCAGCAAATCTGGCACTAGCGGGATCTGCGGGTCCTACAATGAGCAGTTCTTC. Amino acid sequence: CASSKSGTSGICGSYNEQFF.

The table lists this clonotype with a few counts. The chain has TRBV20-1 and TRBJ1-4; D remains unclear. Trimming shortened V by 2 bases and J by 10 bases, and 14 bases separated the two germline ends. The CDR3 consists of 13 residues. Per the germline V gene, CDR1 is DFQATT and CDR2 is SNEGSKA (reference sequence). DNA for the CDR3: TGCAGTGCTAGAACTACAAGATACGGAAAACTGTTTTTT. Translation: CSARTTRYGKLFF.

This clonotype appeared a few times. The chain joins TRBV12-3 or TRBV12-4 to TRBJ1-5; D not resolved. The CDR3 runs to 18 residues. Trimming removed 4 bases at V and 2 bases at J, with 21 bases between. The CDR3 loop is CASSSRTPGVLGNQPQHF. CDR3 bases: TGTGCCAGCAGTTCACGCACACCCGGGGTATTAGGCAATCAGCCCCAGCATTTT.